The present TCR beta chain was sequenced within a study of shared clonotypes between healthy human individuals. Trimming removed 5 bases at V and 4 bases at J, with 13 bases between. Germline V CDR1 and CDR2: SEHNR, FQNEAQ (reference sequence). The CDR3 length is 14 residues. Some clones are missing from TCRdb's copy, which holds only in-frame ones; the method was immunoSEQ multiplex PCR. This sample has roughly 2,500,000 clones, with roughly 93% found just once. As for this clone: Other DNA sequences in this specimen translate into the identical CDR3.

Source material: naive CD4+ T cells from PBMCs. This sample's subset: CD45RA+ positively selected. The clonotype was recovered from a man aged 18 to 29 in good health. Some clones in this sample may be carry-over from other donors' samples. The chain employs TRBV7-9 and TRBJ2-3; perhaps TRBD1 as D (6 bases). The CDR3 reads CASSGTGSADTQYF. The CDR3 coding sequence is TGTGCCAGCAGCGGAACAGGGAGCGCAGATACGCAGTATTTT.